The 23 T cell receptor beta chains below were found in one sample sequenced in a study of T cells in Graves' hyperthyroidism and ophthalmopathy. Amplification of TCR beta CDR3 regions was performed using RNA transcripts as template. First-round RT-PCR targeting the TCR CDR3 was performed with the HTBI primer set. TCRdb used MiXCR to reprocess the multiplex PCR reads, holding one entry per CDR3 protein. This sample has almost 500,000 distinct CDR3 sequences, with about 20% found just once. The sample comprised blood. Every receptor here comes from a woman between 70 and 85 years old with Graves' ophthalmopathy.

In its sample, this clonotype was seen a few times. V usage is TRBV6-1 and J usage is TRBJ2-7; 9 positions match TRBD2. Germline V gives CDR1 MNHNS, CDR2 SASEGT. V lost 6 bases and J lost 4; bases outside the gene matches: 10. The CDR3 is 15 amino acids. As DNA, the CDR3 is TGTGCCAGCAGGACGGGTAGCGGGAGTAGGTACGAGCAGTACTTC. Its protein is CASRTGSGSRYEQYF.

This clonotype was found a few times. The chain combines TRBV7-2 with TRBJ2-7, with 9 bases aligning to TRBD2. The CDR3 loop spans 16 amino acids. Per the germline V gene, CDR1 is SGHTA and CDR2 is FQGNSA. Trimming took 5 bases from V and 5 from J; bases not matched to a gene: 13. Written as DNA, the CDR3 is TGTGCCAGCAGCCCACGAGGCGGGAGGGCCTCGAACGAGCAGTACTTC. This encodes CASSPRGGRASNEQYF. Supplemented by reference TRBV7-2 and TRBJ2-7, the full variable domain reads GAGVSQSPSNKVTEKGKDVELRCDPISGHTALYWYRQSLGQGLEFLIYFQGNSAPDKSGLPSDRFSAERTGGSVSTLTIQRTQQEDSAVYLCASSPRGGRASNEQYFGPGTRLTVT.

This clonotype was seen at least ten times. CDR3 DNA sequence: TGCGCCAGCTCCCGGGGGAAGATCTACACCGGGGAGCTGTTTTTT. Protein: CASSRGKIYTGELFF. This chain links TRBV10-1 with TRBJ2-2; D is possibly TRBD2 (6 bases). The CDR3 consists of 15 residues. CDR1 is WNHNN and CDR2 is SYGVQD in the germline V gene (reference sequence). The V end was cut by 8 bases, the J end by 3 bases, with 16 bases between.

This clonotype was seen ten or more times. This rearrangement joins TRBV28 to TRBJ1-2, with a possible D match to TRBD1 (5 bases). This CDR3 has 13 residues. CDR1 MDHEN and CDR2 SYDVKM come from the germline V gene. Trimming took 5 bases from V and 4 from J, leaving 11 bases between them. CDR3 nucleotides: TGTGCCAGCAGTCTCTACAGGCTCTATGGCTACACCTTC. Translated: CASSLYRLYGYTF.

This clonotype occurred many times. Here the CDR3 reads CASDSGSTDTQYF. CDR3 DNA sequence: TGTGCCAGCGACAGCGGTAGCACAGATACGCAGTATTTT. The chain carries TRBV12-3 or TRBV12-4 and TRBJ2-3, with D perhaps assigned TRBD1 or TRBD2 (5 bases each). The CDR3 has 13 amino acids. V lost 8 bases and J lost 0, with 9 bases in between.

In the case of this clonotype: A read error is possible here, since a much larger clone lies one base away. The chain couples TRBV12-3 or TRBV12-4 to TRBJ2-5, with 8 nucleotides matching TRBD2. With V trimmed by 4 bases and J by 7 bases, 11 bases remained unmatched. The CDR3 loop spans 15 amino acids. Here the CDR3 reads CASSWFMGAGGTQYF. The CDR3 nucleotides read TGTGCCAGCAGTTGGTTTATGGGGGCGGGAGGGACCCAGTACTTC.

In this sample, this clonotype turned up many times. V and J are TRBV27 and TRBJ1-5; the D is unclear. The CDR3 has 14 amino acids. Between the trimmed V and J ends, which lost 3 bases and 6 bases, there was a span of 12 bases. In germline, CDR1 is MNHEY, CDR2 SMNVEV (reference sequence). The CDR3 region is CASSFAGRGQPQHF. The DNA of the CDR3 is TGTGCCAGCAGTTTTGCAGGAAGAGGTCAGCCCCAGCATTTT.

This clonotype was detected many times. The V call is TRBV5-8, the J call TRBJ2-3; D is perhaps TRBD2 (5 bases). Looked up from germline, CDR1 is SGHTS and CDR2 is YDEGEE. The V and J ends lost 0 bases and 4 bases respectively, with 15 bases between them. This CDR3 comprises 16 residues. CDR3 nucleotide sequence: TGTGCCAGCAGCTTGGCTGCTACTAGAGGAGCAGATACGCAGTATTTT. Translating it yields CASSLAATRGADTQYF.

The table lists this clonotype with a few counts. The chain couples TRBV30 to TRBJ2-7, with TRBD1 identical over 9 bases. The CDR3 is 13 amino acids. The ends lost 3 bases at V and 4 bases at J; junction bases unmatched: 4. Looked up from germline, CDR1 is GTSNPN and CDR2 is SVGIG (reference sequence). In nucleotides, the CDR3 is TGTGCCTGGAGACAGGGGGCGGTTTACGAGCAGTACTTC. It is translated as CAWRQGAVYEQYF.

The rearrangement uses TRBV18 and TRBJ2-2, with D maybe TRBD1 (6 bases). CDR3 size: 14 residues. Germline CDR1 reads KGHSH; CDR2 reads LQKENI. V dropped 5 bases and J dropped 5 bases, with 12 bases sitting between them. The CDR3 here is CASSEGDWTGELFF. In nucleotides, the CDR3 is TGTGCCAGCTCAGAGGGGGATTGGACCGGGGAGCTGTTTTTT.

A word on this clonotype: No conserved phenylalanine or tryptophan is present at the end of the CDR3, so a read error is the likely explanation. The rearrangement links TRBV19 to TRBJ2-7; maybe TRBD2 (7 bases). Germline CDR1 reads LNHDA; CDR2 reads SQIVND (reference sequence). The CDR3 contains 14 residues. Trimming cost V 3 bases and J 7 bases, with 16 bases left between them. In DNA form, the CDR3 reads TGTGCCAGTAGTATGGGGACGGGGGGCATGGAGCAGTACCTC. It codes for CASSMGTGGMEQYL.

In this sample, this clonotype turned up many times. This sequence joins TRBV6-2 or TRBV6-3 and TRBJ2-3; 13 bases match TRBD2. The CDR3 covers 17 residues. After removal of 2 bases from V and 6 bases from J, the junction contained 8 bases not matched to a gene. Germline V gene sequence: CDR1 MNHEY, CDR2 SVGEGT. The CDR3 region is CASSYRTSGSPRDTQYF. Here the CDR3 DNA reads TGTGCCAGCAGTTACCGGACTAGCGGGAGCCCGCGGGATACGCAGTATTTT.

The sample holds one count of this clonotype. The V gene is TRBV5-1, the J gene TRBJ2-1; 7 bases map to TRBD1. The CDR3 has 15 residues. V lost 0 bases and J lost 6; bases outside the gene matches: 6. CDR1 is SGHRS, CDR2 YFSETQ, per germline. The CDR3, as DNA: TGCGCCAGCAGCTTGGGTGGGACAGTTTTCAATGAGCAGTTCTTC. Its translation is CASSLGGTVFNEQFF.

Ten or more counts support this clonotype. The chain combines TRBV28 with TRBJ2-1, with 7 bases lining up with TRBD1. CDR3 length: 14 residues. Germline lookup yields CDR1 MDHEN and CDR2 SYDVKM. V shed 3 bases, J shed 7 bases, and the junction held 6 bases outside the gene matches. CDR3 sequence (DNA): TGTGCCAGCAGTTTGGCAGGGGGAAATAATGAGCAGTTCTTC. It codes for CASSLAGGNNEQFF. The full variable domain, its missing parts supplied by reference TRBV28 and TRBJ2-1, is DVKVTQSSRYLVKRTGEKVFLECVQDMDHENMFWYRQDPGLGLRLIYFSYDVKMKEKGDIPEGYSVSREKKERFSLILESASTNQTSMYLCASSLAGGNNEQFFGPGTRLTVL.

The rearrangement joins TRBV19 to TRBJ2-1; tentative D call: TRBD1 (5 bases). Trimming stripped 3 bases from V and 0 bases from J, with 9 bases between. This CDR3 is 15 amino acids long. Germline assignment: CDR1 LNHDA and CDR2 SQIVND (reference sequence). Here the CDR3 reads CASSMGLGSYNEQFF. CDR3 bases: TGTGCCAGTAGTATGGGGCTGGGCTCCTACAATGAGCAGTTCTTC.

The CDR3 nucleotides read TGCGCCAGCAGCCACGGGGGAAGGGGGGCACAGGGCGAGCAGTACTTC. This sequence encodes CASSHGGRGAQGEQYF. The rearrangement links TRBV5-1 to TRBJ2-7; D is tentatively TRBD1 or TRBD2 (6 bases each). This CDR3 contains 16 residues. Germline V gene sequence: CDR1 SGHRS, CDR2 YFSETQ. V gave up 4 bases and J gave up 6 bases, with 23 bases separating them. Supplemented by reference TRBV5-1 and TRBJ2-7, the full variable domain reads KAGVTQTPRYLIKTRGQQVTLSCSPISGHRSVSWYQQTPGQGLQFLFEYFSETQRNKGNFPGRFSGRQFSNSRSEMNVSTLELGDSALYLCASSHGGRGAQGEQYFGPGTRLTVT.

This clonotype showed up many times. The chain couples TRBV9 to TRBJ2-1; D not certain. This CDR3 is 15 amino acids long. Between the trimmed V and J ends, which lost 5 bases and 1 base, there was a span of 13 bases. Germline V gives CDR1 SGDLS, CDR2 YYNGEE. CDR3 bases: TGTGCCAGCAGTTCTTCCGGTGATTCCTACAATGAGCAGTTCTTC. This translates into CASSSSGDSYNEQFF.

This clonotype was seen only a few times. The rearrangement uses TRBV28 and TRBJ2-7; the match to TRBD2 covers 11 bases. The CDR3 is 17 amino acids. The J segment lost 3 bases and the V segment lost 1 base, leaving 8 bases of the junction unmatched. Germline V gene lookup returns CDR1 MDHEN and CDR2 SYDVKM. CDR3 bases: TGTGCCAGCAGTTTATTCGCTTCGGGGACTAGCGGCTACGAGCAGTACTTC. Residues: CASSLFASGTSGYEQYF.

The chain has TRBV12-3 or TRBV12-4 and TRBJ2-7; 7 nucleotides agree with TRBD2. Trimming removed 2 bases from V and 7 bases from J; junction bases left unmatched: 2. The CDR3 length is 12 residues. The CDR3 loop is CASSLLAEEQYF. CDR3 nucleotide sequence: TGTGCCAGCAGTTTACTAGCGGAGGAGCAGTACTTC.

The genes are TRBV12-3 or TRBV12-4 and TRBJ1-6; TRBD1 is a possible D gene (6 bases). V gave up 5 bases and J gave up 0 bases, with 14 bases separating them. This CDR3 has 17 residues. For the CDR3, the DNA is TGTGCCAGCAGTAGCGGGGGGGCAAGCTCCTATAATTCACCCCTCCACTTT. Its translation is CASSSGGASSYNSPLHF.

The chain recombines TRBV3-1 with TRBJ1-2; 8 bases are shared with TRBD1. The V segment lost 3 bases and the J segment 8 bases; nucleotides outside the gene matches: 14. CDR3 length: 16 amino acids. CDR1 is LGHDT and CDR2 is YNNKEL in the germline V gene (reference sequence). This CDR3 reads CASSHLDRQGYWGYTF. In DNA form, the CDR3 reads TGTGCCAGCAGCCACCTCGATAGACAGGGGTATTGGGGCTACACCTTC. Full variable domain (remainder filled in from reference TRBV3-1 and TRBJ1-2): DTAVSQTPKYLVTQMGNDKSIKCEQNLGHDTMYWYKQDSKKFLKIMFSYNNKELIINETVPNRFSPKSPDKAHLNLHINSLELGDSAVYFCASSHLDRQGYWGYTFGSGTRLTVV.

This clonotype has more than one count but fewer than ten. The chain recombines TRBV6-1 with TRBJ1-2, with D unresolved. The CDR3 has 13 residues. V lost 3 bases and J lost 4, with 9 bases in between. Germline CDR1 and CDR2: MNHNS and SASEGT. CDR3 DNA: TGTGCCAGCAGTGATTCCACGGGCTATGGCTACACCTTC. Protein: CASSDSTGYGYTF.

The CDR3 region is CASSSWSGVGRNEQFF. The CDR3 DNA reads TGTGCCAGCAGTTCCTGGTCGGGCGTGGGACGCAATGAGCAGTTCTTC. The chain combines TRBV12-3 or TRBV12-4 with TRBJ2-1; D may match TRBD1 or TRBD2 (5 bases each). The ends were cut back, 4 bases at V and 6 bases at J, with 19 bases in the middle. The CDR3 has 16 residues.